This entry is about one T cell receptor (beta chain). This record belongs to a study of OX40 agonist ivuxolimab in advanced cancers. Study as a whole: Ivuxolimab, which patients received intravenously every 2 weeks, was dosed at 0.01 to 10 mg/kg. Every patient in dose escalation had hepatocellular carcinoma, melanoma, renal cell or head and neck cancer. The group had a mean age of roughly 56 years, ranged from roughly 23 to 85, and was 80% to 85% male.

V lost 1 base to trimming and J lost 0 bases, with 5 bases between them. Germline V gives CDR1 LNHDA, CDR2 SQIVND (reference sequence). The CDR3 covers 14 residues. Only in-frame clones appear in the TCRdb table, and some are missing; sequencing was by immunoSEQ multiplex PCR. This sample has roughly 15,000 clones; 80% to 95% occur once, and the top ten carry approximately 23%. This material consisted of CD4+ or CD8+ T cells sorted from blood, taken in a trial of the OX40 agonist ivuxolimab. This sequence originates from an adult with an advanced solid tumor such as melanoma, head and neck, liver or kidney cancer. This sequence joins TRBV19 and TRBJ2-3; D gene ambiguous. Here the CDR3 DNA reads TGTGCCAGTAGTATAGTGGCGAGCACAGATACGCAGTATTTT. Encoded protein: CASSIVASTDTQYF.